Listed here are 23 T cell receptor beta chains from one sample, sequenced in a study of T cell repertoires in cytomegalovirus infection. One entry per CDR3 protein results from TCRdb running MiXCR on the reads. The sample has 110,000 or so distinct CDR3 sequences; roughly 31% are singletons. No antigen has been assigned to these receptors. The starting material was CD8+ T cells from cultured PBMCs, obtained from culture after CMV antigen stimulation. Every receptor here comes from a human donor in good health (CMV status not recorded). Some clones in this sample may be carry-over from other donors' samples.

This clonotype has just one count. This rearrangement joins TRBV5-3 to TRBJ1-2; TRBD1 matches at 8 bases. TRBV5-3 carries the ORF label, with uncertain function. Germline trimming cut 8 bases from V and 6 bases from J; bases unmatched to any gene: 12. This CDR3 has 14 amino acids. Written as DNA, the CDR3 is TGTGCCAGCAGCCCACGACAGGGGTGGGATGGCTACACCTTC. Translation gives CASSPRQGWDGYTF.

The V and J genes are TRBV25-1 and TRBJ1-4; tentative D call: TRBD1 (6 bases). The CDR3 runs 15 residues. The V gene's germline CDR1 is MGHDK and CDR2 SYGVNS. V was pared by 6 bases and J by 5 bases, with 16 bases between. The DNA of the CDR3 is TGTGCCAGCAGCCTCTTACAGGGTTTGAATGAAAAACTGTTTTTT. It yields the protein CASSLLQGLNEKLFF.

V is TRBV28 and J is TRBJ1-2; D gene unclear. Germline CDR1 and CDR2: MDHEN and SYDVKM. Trimming removed 7 bases from V and 4 bases from J, with 16 bases in between. The CDR3 extends over 14 amino acids. For the CDR3, the DNA is TGTGCCAGCAAGAGGGAAGGAATAGCCTATGGCTACACCTTC. Protein product: CASKREGIAYGYTF.

Only a few counts were recorded for this clonotype. This sequence joins TRBV29-1 and TRBJ1-4; D not certain. This CDR3 spans 13 amino acids. Between the trimmed V and J ends, which lost 4 bases and 4 bases, there was a span of 10 bases. Germline V gene data show CDR1 as SQVTM and CDR2 as ANQGSEA. The CDR3 reads CSVARQVNEKLFF. DNA for the CDR3: TGCAGCGTTGCCCGGCAGGTTAATGAAAAACTGTTTTTT.

This clonotype was recorded a few times. The CDR3 spells CSARLLPRDFVYGYTF. The CDR3 DNA follows: TGCAGTGCTAGACTACTACCCCGGGATTTCGTCTATGGCTACACCTTC. The chain links TRBV20-1 to TRBJ1-2; D is undetermined. The CDR3 is made up of 16 amino acids. CDR1 is DFQATT and CDR2 is SNEGSKA in the germline V gene (reference sequence). V dropped 2 bases and J dropped 4 bases, with 20 bases sitting between them.

V and J are TRBV27 and TRBJ2-7; 8 bases are shared with TRBD2. Germline V lookup: CDR1 MNHEY, CDR2 SMNVEV (reference sequence). V shed 6 bases, J shed 4 bases, and the junction held 8 bases outside the gene matches. CDR3 length: 14 residues. This CDR3 reads CASRPASGLYEQYF. The CDR3, as DNA: TGTGCCAGCAGGCCCGCTAGCGGGCTATACGAGCAGTACTTC.

This clonotype was detected many times. This chain uses TRBV7-8 with TRBJ1-2; no definite D call. Trimming stripped 5 bases from V and 7 bases from J, with 14 bases between. The germline V gene encodes CDR1 SGHVS and CDR2 FQNEAQ. The CDR3 length is 13 residues. CDR3 nucleotides: TGTGCCAGCAGCCCGGGAGGGTACGGTGGCTACACCTTC. It encodes CASSPGGYGGYTF.

This clonotype has only a few counts. The chain is built from TRBV2 and TRBJ1-1; no reliable D call. V lost 2 bases and J lost 8, with 9 bases in between. CDR1 and CDR2 (germline): SNHLY, FYNNEI. The CDR3 has 12 residues. DNA of the CDR3: TGTGCCAGCAGTGAATATCAGATCGAAGCTTTCTTT. Protein: CASSEYQIEAFF.

This chain links TRBV29-1 with TRBJ2-3, with a weak D call TRBD2 (6 bases). From germline, CDR1 is SQVTM and CDR2 ANQGSEA. The CDR3 is 15 amino acids. With 6 bases removed from V and 2 bases from J, the gap between germline ends came to 18 bases. CDR3 loop: CSVVTGSRNTDTQYF. CDR3 DNA sequence: TGCAGCGTCGTCACCGGGAGCAGAAACACAGATACGCAGTATTTT.

This clonotype was found a few times. This chain joins TRBV6-2 or TRBV6-3 and TRBJ1-1, with D possibly TRBD1 on 5 matching bases. Germline V gene sequence: CDR1 MNHEY, CDR2 SVGEGT. V was shortened by 6 bases and J by 2 bases, with 16 bases between the two germline ends. The CDR3 is 15 amino acids. The CDR3, as DNA: TGTGCCAGCAGGTCTGCAGGGATCTCAAACACTGAAGCTTTCTTT. Amino acid sequence: CASRSAGISNTEAFF.

This clonotype was observed a few times. V and J are TRBV20-1 and TRBJ1-2; possibly TRBD1 for D (5 bases). Germline V lookup: CDR1 DFQATT, CDR2 SNEGSKA (reference sequence). The CDR3 has 15 residues. V was cut by 0 bases and J by 4 bases, with 15 bases left in between. In nucleotides, the CDR3 is TGCAGTGCTAGAGATACCTCCCTGGGGGGCTATGGCTACACCTTC. Residues: CSARDTSLGGYGYTF.

The chain has TRBV10-3 and TRBJ2-1; TRBD1 matches at 11 bases. Per the germline V gene, CDR1 is ENHRY and CDR2 is SYGVKD. This CDR3 has 14 amino acids. V lost 7 bases, J lost 9 bases, and 8 bases stayed unmatched. This CDR3 is CAINPDRGLAEQFF. The DNA of the CDR3 is TGTGCCATCAACCCGGACAGGGGGCTTGCTGAGCAGTTCTTC.

This chain links TRBV6-6 with TRBJ1-6; D remains ambiguous. With 0 bases removed from V and 10 bases from J, the gap between germline ends came to 16 bases. CDR3 length: 16 residues. Per the germline V gene, CDR1 is MNHNY and CDR2 is SVGAGI (reference sequence). The CDR3 nucleotides are TGTGCCAGCAGTTACTCCATGTCCGGGAGAGTATCACCCCTCCACTTT. Amino acid sequence: CASSYSMSGRVSPLHF.

Only a few counts were recorded for this clonotype. The chain joins TRBV11-2 to TRBJ1-2; possibly TRBD1 for D (5 bases). Germline V gene lookup returns CDR1 SGHAT and CDR2 FQNNGV. Trimming removed 5 bases at V and 0 bases at J, with 16 bases between. CDR3 length equals 16 residues. The CDR3, as DNA: TGTGCCAGCAGCCCGACCGACAGCTACTCTAACTATGGCTACACCTTC. Translating it yields CASSPTDSYSNYGYTF.

This chain links TRBV7-6 with TRBJ2-7, with 7 positions matching TRBD1. This CDR3 comprises 15 residues. J lost 7 bases, V lost 5 bases, and 14 bases had no gene match. Germline V gives CDR1 SGHVS, CDR2 FNYEAQ. In DNA, the CDR3 is TGTGCCAGCAGCCCCGTCGAGACAGGGCTGAGTGAGCAGTACTTC. Translating gives CASSPVETGLSEQYF.

This clonotype appeared many times. The rearrangement links TRBV7-8 to TRBJ2-1; D ambiguous. CDR3 length equals 13 residues. With 1 base removed from V and 7 bases from J, the gap between germline ends came to 8 bases. Germline loops: CDR1 SGHVS, CDR2 FQNEAQ. The CDR3 nucleotides read TGTGCCAGCAGCTTAGTCACGGAGAATGAGCAGTTCTTC. Translated, it gives CASSLVTENEQFF.

This clonotype was recorded a few times. The chain couples TRBV19 to TRBJ2-3; D not resolved. The CDR3 totals 13 residues. Per germline, CDR1 LNHDA and CDR2 SQIVND (reference sequence). V gave up 5 bases and J gave up 3 bases, with 9 bases separating them. CDR3 bases: TGTGCCAGTAGTCGCAGGATGACAGATACGCAGTATTTT. Amino acid sequence: CASSRRMTDTQYF.

The genes are TRBV12-3 or TRBV12-4 and TRBJ2-1; 14 nucleotides align to TRBD2. V trimming: 5 bases; J trimming: 7 bases; junction bases outside the gene matches: 7. The CDR3 totals 16 residues. The CDR3 sequence: CASSLGLAGGRNEQFF. The CDR3, as DNA: TGTGCCAGCAGTCTAGGACTAGCGGGGGGCAGGAATGAGCAGTTCTTC.

This clonotype has only a few counts. The chain links TRBV12-3 or TRBV12-4 to TRBJ2-2; possible D gene TRBD1, 5 bases. V dropped 3 bases and J dropped 6 bases, with 8 bases sitting between them. The CDR3 is made up of 13 amino acids. CDR3 loop: CASSLGLPGELFF. In DNA form, the CDR3 reads TGTGCCAGCAGTTTGGGGCTGCCCGGGGAGCTGTTTTTT.

J is TRBJ1-3 and V is TRBV6-6, with 8 bases fitting TRBD1. V was pared by 5 bases and J by 2 bases, with 8 bases of the junction left unmatched. This CDR3 region has 16 residues. Germline CDR1 is MNHNY and CDR2 is SVGAGI (reference sequence). CDR3: CASSPRTGPPGNTIYF. The CDR3 bases are TGTGCCAGCAGTCCCCGGACAGGGCCGCCTGGAAACACCATATATTTT.

This clonotype was counted a few times. The chain uses TRBV6-6 and TRBJ1-2; TRBD1 agrees at 7 bases. The CDR3 has 15 amino acids. The V gene's germline CDR1 is MNHNY and CDR2 SVGAGI (reference sequence). V shed 0 bases, J shed 7 bases, and the junction held 8 bases outside the gene matches. The CDR3 sequence is CASSYSRQGVSGYTF. As DNA, the CDR3 is TGTGCCAGCAGTTACTCTCGGCAGGGGGTTAGTGGCTACACCTTC.

The chain carries TRBV20-1 and TRBJ2-1, with TRBD1 identical over 8 bases. Per the germline V gene, CDR1 is DFQATT and CDR2 is SNEGSKA (reference sequence). V lost 1 base to trimming and J lost 0 bases; unmatched junction nucleotides: 8. This CDR3 has 17 residues. CDR3 bases: TGCAGTGCTAGAGGGGGGGTTGACAGGGGCTCCTACAATGAGCAGTTCTTC. Translated: CSARGGVDRGSYNEQFF.

The V gene is TRBV5-6, the J gene TRBJ2-2; D might be TRBD1 or TRBD2, each matching 5 bases. CDR3 length: 16 residues. Per germline, CDR1 SGHDT and CDR2 YYEEEE. Trimming cost V 3 bases and J 3 bases, with 15 bases left between them. In nucleotides, the CDR3 is TGTGCCAGCAGCTGGGACGACAGAGGGTACACCGGGGAGCTGTTTTTT. Protein product: CASSWDDRGYTGELFF.